The 24 T cell receptor beta chains below all came from one sample that was sequenced in a study of shared clonotypes between healthy human individuals. Measured with immunoSEQ multiplex PCR; TCRdb has only the in-frame clones, and not every one. The data show over 1.5 million clones, under 99% seen once. The specimen sequenced was naive CD4+ T cells sorted from blood. Described subset: CD45RA+ positively selected. Source of these receptors: a man aged 25-40 years in good health.

The chain joins TRBV29-1 to TRBJ2-3; 7 nucleotides agree with TRBD2. This CDR3 region has 14 residues. The germline gives CDR1 SQVTM, CDR2 ANQGSEA. V dropped 6 bases and J dropped 2; count of bases not matched to a gene: 8. The CDR3 nucleotides read TGCAGCGTGGCTACTAGCGCGAACACAGATACGCAGTATTTT. Translating it yields CSVATSANTDTQYF.

The gene calls are TRBV4-3 and TRBJ1-2; possible D gene TRBD1, 5 bases. Germline loops: CDR1 LGHNA, CDR2 YSLEER. The CDR3 loop spans 15 amino acids. Trimming removed 4 bases from V and 3 bases from J, with 15 bases in between. CDR3 region: CASSRVIGGDYGYTF. As DNA, the CDR3 is TGCGCCAGCAGCCGCGTTATTGGGGGTGACTATGGCTACACCTTC.

The chain carries TRBV28 and TRBJ1-2; D ambiguous. The germline V gene has CDR1 MDHEN and CDR2 SYDVKM. V dropped 6 bases and J dropped 7 bases, with 9 bases sitting between them. The CDR3 is 11 amino acids. CDR3 nucleotide sequence: TGTGCCAGCAGCGAACGTTTTGGCTACACCTTC. It translates to CASSERFGYTF.

This clone was detected only once. V and J are TRBV19 and TRBJ1-5; D is uncertain. With 3 bases removed from V and 3 bases from J, the gap between germline ends came to 9 bases. The germline V gene has CDR1 LNHDA and CDR2 SQIVND (reference sequence). This CDR3 has 14 amino acids. This CDR3 is CASSIRANNQPQHF. In DNA, the CDR3 is TGTGCCAGTAGTATCCGGGCCAACAATCAGCCCCAGCATTTT.

The CDR3 here is CASSTGLADSSYNEQFF. CDR3 DNA: TGCGCCAGCAGCACTGGACTAGCGGACAGCTCCTACAATGAGCAGTTCTTC. The V call is TRBV5-1, the J call TRBJ2-1; 10 bases map to TRBD2. The CDR3 length is 17 residues. CDR1 SGHRS and CDR2 YFSETQ come from the germline V gene. Germline trimming cut 4 bases from V and 0 bases from J; bases unmatched to any gene: 7.

The CDR3 sequence is CSVAMGTGGYNEQFF. The CDR3 DNA reads as TGCAGCGTTGCAATGGGGACAGGGGGGTACAATGAGCAGTTCTTC. The chain employs TRBV29-1 and TRBJ2-1, with 11 bases lining up with TRBD1. The length of the CDR3 is 15 residues. Germline trimming cut 4 bases from V and 4 bases from J; bases unmatched to any gene: 6. Germline CDR1 SQVTM, CDR2 ANQGSEA.

The chain employs TRBV18 and TRBJ2-7; 13 bases fit TRBD2. The CDR3 loop spans 16 amino acids. V trimming: 6 bases; J trimming: 5 bases; junction bases outside the gene matches: 10. The germline V gene has CDR1 KGHSH and CDR2 LQKENI. The CDR3 spells CASSRLAGGRRNEQYF. CDR3 coding DNA: TGTGCCAGCTCCAGACTAGCGGGAGGCCGTAGGAACGAGCAGTACTTC.

This chain links TRBV5-1 with TRBJ1-1; no clear D gene. This CDR3 contains 14 residues. CDR1 is SGHRS and CDR2 is YFSETQ in the germline V gene. V lost 2 bases and J 8 bases, leaving 16 bases between the germline ends. The CDR3, as DNA: TGCGCCAGCAGCTTTGGGTCAGCCCAAGGGGAAGCTTTCTTT. Protein: CASSFGSAQGEAFF.

The chain is built from TRBV7-2 and TRBJ2-5; D not resolved. V lost 1 base and J lost 5, with 5 bases in between. The CDR3 has 12 amino acids. Per germline, CDR1 SGHTA and CDR2 FQGNSA. CDR3 residues: CASSLVFETQYF. The CDR3 bases are TGTGCCAGCAGCTTAGTTTTTGAGACCCAGTACTTC.

The chain employs TRBV2 and TRBJ2-7, with 8 positions matching TRBD1. V trimming: 4 bases; J trimming: 5 bases; junction bases outside the gene matches: 10. There are 15 residues in the CDR3. Germline assignment: CDR1 SNHLY and CDR2 FYNNEI. CDR3 nucleotide sequence: TGTGCCAGCAGTGGACGTCCAGGGGGCCGGGACGAGCAGTACTTC. Translating gives CASSGRPGGRDEQYF. Full variable domain (outside the CDR3, taken from reference TRBV2 and TRBJ2-7): EPEVTQTPSHQVTQMGQEVILRCVPISNHLYFYWYRQILGQKVEFLVSFYNNEISEKSEIFDDQFSVERPDGSNFTLKIRSTKLEDSAMYFCASSGRPGGRDEQYFGPGTRLTVT.

The chain carries TRBV4-2 and TRBJ1-4, with 8 positions matching TRBD1. V lost 2 bases and J lost 8; bases outside the gene matches: 16. In germline, CDR1 is LGHNA, CDR2 YNFKEQ. The CDR3 has 18 amino acids. CDR3 region: CASSQPDGSTGEGEKLFF. CDR3 in DNA: TGTGCCAGCAGCCAACCAGATGGCTCGACAGGGGAAGGGGAAAAACTGTTTTTT.

The V gene is TRBV7-9, the J gene TRBJ1-1; the D is unclear. Germline V gene lookup returns CDR1 SEHNR and CDR2 FQNEAQ (reference sequence). V lost 5 bases and J 1 base, leaving 8 bases between the germline ends. The CDR3 is 13 amino acids. The CDR3 coding sequence is TGTGCCAGCAGCGTAACAACGAACACTGAAGCTTTCTTT. Translating gives CASSVTTNTEAFF.

V gene TRBV7-3 combines with J gene TRBJ2-1; 8 nucleotides agree with TRBD2. Trimming at V came to 4 bases and at J to 4 bases, leaving 12 bases not matched to a gene. The germline V gene encodes CDR1 SGHTA and CDR2 FQGTGA. This CDR3 region has 17 residues. CDR3 sequence (DNA): TGTGCCAGCAGCTCAGACCGGCGGGAGGCCCCTTACAATGAGCAGTTCTTC. Its protein product is CASSSDRREAPYNEQFF.

This clone has only one observation. This rearrangement joins TRBV9 to TRBJ1-2, with 11 bases lining up with TRBD1. Germline values: CDR1 SGDLS, CDR2 YYNGEE. Unmatched junction bases numbered 14, after V lost 4 bases and J lost 6 bases. There are 17 residues in the CDR3. The CDR3: CASSLSSLGTGGNGYTF. CDR3 nucleotide sequence: TGTGCCAGCAGCTTATCCTCACTTGGGACAGGGGGAAATGGCTACACCTTC. Filled out from reference TRBV9 and TRBJ1-2, the complete variable domain reads DSGVTQTPKHLITATGQRVTLRCSPRSGDLSVYWYQQSLDQGLQFLIQYYNGEERAKGNILERFSAQQFPDLHSELNLSSLELGDSALYFCASSLSSLGTGGNGYTFGSGTRLTVV.

The gene calls are TRBV28 and TRBJ2-1; D remains unclear. With 7 bases removed from V and 7 bases from J, the gap between germline ends came to 11 bases. The germline CDR1 and CDR2 sequences are MDHEN and SYDVKM. The CDR3 consists of 12 residues. CDR3 protein: CASNLARNEQFF. In DNA, the CDR3 is TGTGCCAGCAATCTGGCCCGGAATGAGCAGTTCTTC. Full variable domain (outside the CDR3, taken from reference TRBV28 and TRBJ2-1): DVKVTQSSRYLVKRTGEKVFLECVQDMDHENMFWYRQDPGLGLRLIYFSYDVKMKEKGDIPEGYSVSREKKERFSLILESASTNQTSMYLCASNLARNEQFFGPGTRLTVL.

The chain is built from TRBV29-1 and TRBJ2-1; 9 nucleotides align to TRBD1. The V gene end was trimmed by 4 bases and the J gene end by 6 bases; junction bases not matched to a gene: 4. Germline CDR1 is SQVTM and CDR2 is ANQGSEA. The CDR3 extends over 13 amino acids. CDR3 bases: TGCAGCGTTGTCGGACAGGGGACCAATGAGCAGTTCTTC. Translation: CSVVGQGTNEQFF.

The chain employs TRBV4-1 and TRBJ2-7; 7 bases line up with TRBD2. The V gene end was trimmed by 4 bases and the J gene end by 5 bases; junction bases not matched to a gene: 8. The CDR3 extends over 14 amino acids. CDR1 is MGHRA, CDR2 YSYEKL, per germline. The CDR3 is CASSPIAGSHEQYF. The CDR3 DNA sequence: TGCGCCAGCAGCCCAATAGCGGGTTCGCACGAGCAGTACTTC.

The chain joins TRBV27 to TRBJ2-7; 7 bases line up with TRBD1. V lost 3 bases and J lost 0; bases outside the gene matches: 2. The CDR3 runs to 14 residues. Germline values: CDR1 MNHEY, CDR2 SMNVEV (reference sequence). The CDR3 sequence: CASSFQGVSYEQYF. DNA of the CDR3: TGTGCCAGCAGTTTCCAGGGGGTCTCCTACGAGCAGTACTTC.

The rearrangement joins TRBV7-8 to TRBJ2-1, with 7 nucleotides matching TRBD2. Unmatched junction bases numbered 6, after V lost 4 bases and J lost 3 bases. The length of the CDR3 is 15 residues. The germline CDR1 and CDR2 sequences are SGHVS and FQNEAQ. The chain's CDR3 is CASSSSGAYYNEQFF. Here the CDR3 DNA reads TGTGCCAGCAGCTCAAGCGGGGCTTACTACAATGAGCAGTTCTTC.

This chain connects TRBV28 to TRBJ2-2; a possible D gene is TRBD1 (6 bases). This CDR3 has 15 residues. Trimming left V 3 bases short and J 8 bases short, with 16 bases between. The germline CDR1 and CDR2 sequences are MDHEN and SYDVKM. CDR3 residues: CASSFLDGGPGELFF. CDR3 sequence (DNA): TGTGCCAGCAGTTTCCTTGATGGGGGCCCAGGGGAGCTGTTTTTT.

The CDR3, as DNA: TGCGCCAGCAGCGCGACTAGTACTGCGGGCGGCACACACAATGAGCAGTTCTTC. Protein product: CASSATSTAGGTHNEQFF. The V gene is TRBV5-1, the J gene TRBJ2-1; the D gene is possibly TRBD2 (6 bases). The V end lost 4 bases, the J end lost 5 bases, and 25 bases lay between the germline ends. Germline V gives CDR1 SGHRS, CDR2 YFSETQ. The CDR3 loop spans 18 amino acids.

This chain uses TRBV19 with TRBJ2-1; 10 nucleotides line up with TRBD2. Losses at the gene ends were 4 bases for V and 2 bases for J; bases not matched to a gene: 2. Germline V gene sequence: CDR1 LNHDA, CDR2 SQIVND (reference sequence). This CDR3 has 15 amino acids. The CDR3 region has the DNA TGTGCCAGTAGTAAGCTAGCGGGAGCCTACAATGAGCAGTTCTTC. The encoded protein is CASSKLAGAYNEQFF.

Concerning this clone itself: Other nucleotide sequences in the sample specify the same CDR3. The chain uses TRBV5-1 and TRBJ2-3; D unresolved. Between the trimmed V and J ends, which lost 4 bases and 0 bases, there was a span of 12 bases. The CDR3 covers 15 residues. CDR1 SGHRS and CDR2 YFSETQ come from the germline V gene. This CDR3 is CASSLGHTSTDTQYF. CDR3 sequence (DNA): TGCGCCAGCAGCCTTGGGCATACTAGCACAGATACGCAGTATTTT.

The chain combines TRBV2 with TRBJ2-5, with D perhaps being TRBD1 or TRBD2 (5 bases each). V lost 2 bases, J lost 5 bases, and 12 bases lay in between. Germline V gene lookup returns CDR1 SNHLY and CDR2 FYNNEI. The CDR3 runs to 14 residues. The CDR3 reads CASSENRGLETQYF. The CDR3 DNA is TGTGCCAGCAGTGAAAATCGGGGCTTGGAGACCCAGTACTTC.